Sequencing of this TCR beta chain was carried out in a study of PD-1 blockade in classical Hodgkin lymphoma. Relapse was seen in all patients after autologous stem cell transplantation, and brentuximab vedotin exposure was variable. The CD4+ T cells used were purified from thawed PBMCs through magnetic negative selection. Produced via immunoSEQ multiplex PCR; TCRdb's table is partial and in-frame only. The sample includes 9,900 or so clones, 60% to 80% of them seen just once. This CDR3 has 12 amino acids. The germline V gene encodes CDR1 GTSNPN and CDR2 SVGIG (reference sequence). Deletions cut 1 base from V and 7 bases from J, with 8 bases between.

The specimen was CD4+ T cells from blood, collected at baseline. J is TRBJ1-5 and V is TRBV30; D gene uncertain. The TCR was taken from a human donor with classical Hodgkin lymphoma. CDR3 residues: CAWSGVKQPQHF. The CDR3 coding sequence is TGTGCCTGGAGTGGGGTCAAACAGCCCCAGCATTTT.